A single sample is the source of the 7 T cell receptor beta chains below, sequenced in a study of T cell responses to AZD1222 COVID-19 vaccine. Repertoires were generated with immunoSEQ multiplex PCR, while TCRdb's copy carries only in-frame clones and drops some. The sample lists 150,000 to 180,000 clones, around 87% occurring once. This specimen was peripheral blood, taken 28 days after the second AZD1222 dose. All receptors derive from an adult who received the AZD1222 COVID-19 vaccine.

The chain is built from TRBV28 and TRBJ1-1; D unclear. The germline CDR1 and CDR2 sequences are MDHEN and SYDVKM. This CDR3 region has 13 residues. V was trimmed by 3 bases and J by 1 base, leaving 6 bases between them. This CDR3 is CASSFSRNTEAFF. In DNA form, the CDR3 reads TGTGCCAGCAGTTTTAGCAGGAACACTGAAGCTTTCTTT.

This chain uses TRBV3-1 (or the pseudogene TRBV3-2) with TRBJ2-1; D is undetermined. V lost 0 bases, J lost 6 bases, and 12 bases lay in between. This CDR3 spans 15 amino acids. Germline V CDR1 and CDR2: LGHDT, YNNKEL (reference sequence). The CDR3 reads CASSQEEPTSNEQFF. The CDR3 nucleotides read TGTGCCAGCAGCCAAGAAGAACCCACGAGCAATGAGCAGTTCTTC.

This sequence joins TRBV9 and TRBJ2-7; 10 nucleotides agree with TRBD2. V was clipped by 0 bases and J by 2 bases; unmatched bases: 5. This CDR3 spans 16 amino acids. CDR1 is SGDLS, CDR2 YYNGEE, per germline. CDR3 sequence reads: CASSVGILAGTYEQYF. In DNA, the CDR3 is TGTGCCAGCAGCGTAGGGATACTAGCGGGGACCTACGAGCAGTACTTC.

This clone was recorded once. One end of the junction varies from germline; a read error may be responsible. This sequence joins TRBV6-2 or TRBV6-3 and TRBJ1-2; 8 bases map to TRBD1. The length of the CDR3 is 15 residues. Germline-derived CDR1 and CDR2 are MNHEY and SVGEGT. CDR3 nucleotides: TGTGCCAGCAGCTACTGGACAGGGTCCAACTATGGCTACACCTTC. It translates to CASSYWTGSNYGYTF.

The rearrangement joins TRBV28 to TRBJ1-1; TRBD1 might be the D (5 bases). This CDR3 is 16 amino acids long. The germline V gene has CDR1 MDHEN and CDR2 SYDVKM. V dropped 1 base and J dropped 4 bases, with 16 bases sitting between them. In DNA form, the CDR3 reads TGTGCCAGCAGTTTATATAAGGGGTTGGGGGGCACTGAAGCTTTCTTT. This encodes CASSLYKGLGGTEAFF. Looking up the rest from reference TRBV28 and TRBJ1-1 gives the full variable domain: DVKVTQSSRYLVKRTGEKVFLECVQDMDHENMFWYRQDPGLGLRLIYFSYDVKMKEKGDIPEGYSVSREKKERFSLILESASTNQTSMYLCASSLYKGLGGTEAFFGQGTRLTVV.

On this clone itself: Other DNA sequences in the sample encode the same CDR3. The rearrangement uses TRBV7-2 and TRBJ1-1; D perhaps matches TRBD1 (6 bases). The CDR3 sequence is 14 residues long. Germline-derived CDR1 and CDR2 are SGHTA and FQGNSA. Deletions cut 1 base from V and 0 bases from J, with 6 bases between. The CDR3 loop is CASSLGGLNTEAFF. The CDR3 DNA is TGTGCCAGCAGCTTAGGGGGGCTGAACACTGAAGCTTTCTTT. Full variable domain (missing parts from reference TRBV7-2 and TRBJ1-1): GAGVSQSPSNKVTEKGKDVELRCDPISGHTALYWYRQSLGQGLEFLIYFQGNSAPDKSGLPSDRFSAERTGGSVSTLTIQRTQQEDSAVYLCASSLGGLNTEAFFGQGTRLTVV.

This CDR3 reads CAWSVGGRGQPQHF. CDR3 coding DNA: TGTGCCTGGAGTGTGGGAGGGCGCGGTCAGCCCCAGCATTTT. This rearrangement joins TRBV30 to TRBJ1-5; the D is unclear. Germline V gives CDR1 GTSNPN, CDR2 SVGIG (reference sequence). The CDR3 contains 14 residues. V lost 0 bases and J lost 6, with 12 bases in between.